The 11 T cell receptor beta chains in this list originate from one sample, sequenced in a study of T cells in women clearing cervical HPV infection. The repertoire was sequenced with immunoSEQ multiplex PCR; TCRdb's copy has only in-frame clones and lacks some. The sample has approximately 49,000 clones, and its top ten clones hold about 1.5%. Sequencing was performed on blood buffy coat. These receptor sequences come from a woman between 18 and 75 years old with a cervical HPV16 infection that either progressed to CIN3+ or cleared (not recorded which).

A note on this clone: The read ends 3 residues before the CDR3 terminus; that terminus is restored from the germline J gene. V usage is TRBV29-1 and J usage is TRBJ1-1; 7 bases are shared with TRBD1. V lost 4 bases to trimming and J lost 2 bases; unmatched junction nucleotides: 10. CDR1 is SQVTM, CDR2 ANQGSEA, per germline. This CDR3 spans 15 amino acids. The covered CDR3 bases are TGCAGCGTTGGGAGGGGAGGGGGCCTAAACACTGAA. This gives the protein CSVGRGGGLNTE. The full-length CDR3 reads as CSVGRGGGLNTEAFF. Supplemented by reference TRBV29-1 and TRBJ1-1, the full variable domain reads SAVISQKPSRDICQRGTSLTIQCQVDSQVTMMFWYRQQPGQSLTLIATANQGSEATYESGFVIDKFPISRPNLTFSTLTVSNMSPEDSSIYLCSVGRGGGLNTEAFFGQGTRLTVV.

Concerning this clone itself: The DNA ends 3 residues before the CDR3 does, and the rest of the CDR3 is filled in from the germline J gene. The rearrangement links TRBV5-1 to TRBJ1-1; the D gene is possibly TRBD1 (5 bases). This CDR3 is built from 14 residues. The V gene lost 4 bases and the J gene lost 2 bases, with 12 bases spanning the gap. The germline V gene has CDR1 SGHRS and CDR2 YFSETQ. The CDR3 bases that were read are TGCGCCAGCAGCGTCGACAGCCCTAACACTGAA. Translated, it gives CASSVDSPNTE. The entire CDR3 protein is CASSVDSPNTEAFF.

The sequenced CDR3 bases are TGTGCCAGCAGCCCTTCAACAGGGTATCGAGGCACAGATACG. This gives the protein CASSPSTGYRGTDT. The whole CDR3 is CASSPSTGYRGTDTQYF. The chain uses TRBV3-1 (or the pseudogene TRBV3-2) and TRBJ2-3, with D possibly TRBD1 on 6 matching bases. The sequence runs out 3 residues before the end of the CDR3; the remainder is reconstructed from the germline J gene. CDR1 is LGHDT and CDR2 is YNNKEL in the germline V gene (reference sequence). The CDR3 totals 17 residues. Trimming left V 4 bases short and J 1 base short, with 18 bases between.

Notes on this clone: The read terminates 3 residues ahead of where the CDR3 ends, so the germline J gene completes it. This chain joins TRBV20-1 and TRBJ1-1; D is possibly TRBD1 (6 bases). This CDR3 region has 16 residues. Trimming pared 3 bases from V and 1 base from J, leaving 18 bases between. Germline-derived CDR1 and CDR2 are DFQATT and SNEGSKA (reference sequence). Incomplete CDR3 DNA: TGCAGTGCTAGGACGGCCAGGGGACCGAGGAACACTGAA. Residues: CSARTARGPRNTE. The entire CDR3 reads CSARTARGPRNTEAFF.

CDR3 DNA, as far as it was read: TGTGCCAGCAGTGGGCCGACAGGATACACCGGGGAG. Protein product: CASSGPTGYTGE. The whole CDR3 reads CASSGPTGYTGELFF. V usage is TRBV2 and J usage is TRBJ2-2; maybe TRBD1 (6 bases). The read finishes 3 residues shy of the CDR3 end, and the germline J gene is used to complete it. This CDR3 comprises 15 residues. The V end lost 4 bases, the J end lost 3 bases, and 12 bases lay between the germline ends. Germline V CDR1 and CDR2: SNHLY, FYNNEI.

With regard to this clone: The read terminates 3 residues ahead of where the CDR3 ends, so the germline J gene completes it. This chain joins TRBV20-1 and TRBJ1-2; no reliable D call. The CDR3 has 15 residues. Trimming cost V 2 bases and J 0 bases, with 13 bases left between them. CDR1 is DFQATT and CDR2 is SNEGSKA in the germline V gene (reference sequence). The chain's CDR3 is CSARISLKANYGYTF. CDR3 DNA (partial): TGCAGTGCTAGAATAAGTTTGAAGGCTAACTATGGC.

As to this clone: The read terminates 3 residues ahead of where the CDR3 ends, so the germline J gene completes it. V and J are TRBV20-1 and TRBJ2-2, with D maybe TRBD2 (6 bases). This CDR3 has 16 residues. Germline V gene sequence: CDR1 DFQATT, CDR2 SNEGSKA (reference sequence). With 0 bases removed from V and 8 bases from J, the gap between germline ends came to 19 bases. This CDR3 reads CSARDQEGPVAGELFF. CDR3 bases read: TGCAGTGCTAGAGATCAGGAGGGTCCTGTAGCGGGGGAG.

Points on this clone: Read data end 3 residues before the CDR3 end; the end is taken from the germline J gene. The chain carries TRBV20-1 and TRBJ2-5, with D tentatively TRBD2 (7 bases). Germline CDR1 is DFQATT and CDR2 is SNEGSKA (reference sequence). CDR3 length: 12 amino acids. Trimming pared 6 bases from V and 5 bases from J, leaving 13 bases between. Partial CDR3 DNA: TGCAGTGCAGGGGGGGGACCGGAGACC. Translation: CSAGGGPET. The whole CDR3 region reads CSAGGGPETQYF.

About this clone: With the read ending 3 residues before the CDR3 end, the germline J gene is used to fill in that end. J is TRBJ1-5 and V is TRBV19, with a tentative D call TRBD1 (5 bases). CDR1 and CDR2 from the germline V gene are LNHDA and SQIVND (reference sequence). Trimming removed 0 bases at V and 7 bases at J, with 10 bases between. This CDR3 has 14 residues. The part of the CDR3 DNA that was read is TGTGCCAGTAGTATAGATGGTTGGGGCCAGCCC. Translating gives CASSIDGWGQP. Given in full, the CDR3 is CASSIDGWGQPQHF.

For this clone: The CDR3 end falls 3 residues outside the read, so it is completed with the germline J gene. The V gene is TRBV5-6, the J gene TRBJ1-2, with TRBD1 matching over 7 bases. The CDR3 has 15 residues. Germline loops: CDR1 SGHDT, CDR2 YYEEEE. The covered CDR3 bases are TGTGCCAGCAGACAGGGGCCTCCAGGGCCGGGCGGC. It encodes CASRQGPPGPGG. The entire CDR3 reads CASRQGPPGPGGYTF.

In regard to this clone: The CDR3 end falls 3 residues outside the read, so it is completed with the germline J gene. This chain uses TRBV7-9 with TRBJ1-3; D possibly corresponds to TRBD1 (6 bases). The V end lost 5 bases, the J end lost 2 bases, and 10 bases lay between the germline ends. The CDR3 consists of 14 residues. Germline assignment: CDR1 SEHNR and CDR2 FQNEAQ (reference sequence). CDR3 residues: CASSPRGTGNTIYF. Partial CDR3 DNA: TGTGCCAGCAGCCCAAGGGGGACTGGAAACACC.